This T cell receptor (beta chain) came from a study of blood T cell repertoires in COVID-19. The ends lost 5 bases at V and 4 bases at J; junction bases unmatched: 16. CDR1 and CDR2 from the germline V gene are SGDLS and YYNGEE. This CDR3 has 17 amino acids. Produced via immunoSEQ multiplex PCR; TCRdb's table is partial and in-frame only. The sample carries around 120,000 clones, approximately 79% recorded once. This receptor was taken from a man in his fifties with acute or convalescent COVID-19. The chain joins TRBV9 to TRBJ1-1; 8 nucleotides match TRBD1. The sample consisted of peripheral blood. The CDR3 nucleotides read TGTGCCAGCAGTCAGGACAGGGTAGTTGGAAAGAGCACTGAAGCTTTCTTT. Translated, it gives CASSQDRVVGKSTEAFF. The entire variable domain, with the rest obtained from reference TRBV9 and TRBJ1-1, is as follows: DSGVTQTPKHLITATGQRVTLRCSPRSGDLSVYWYQQSLDQGLQFLIQYYNGEERAKGNILERFSAQQFPDLHSELNLSSLELGDSALYFCASSQDRVVGKSTEAFFGQGTRLTVV.